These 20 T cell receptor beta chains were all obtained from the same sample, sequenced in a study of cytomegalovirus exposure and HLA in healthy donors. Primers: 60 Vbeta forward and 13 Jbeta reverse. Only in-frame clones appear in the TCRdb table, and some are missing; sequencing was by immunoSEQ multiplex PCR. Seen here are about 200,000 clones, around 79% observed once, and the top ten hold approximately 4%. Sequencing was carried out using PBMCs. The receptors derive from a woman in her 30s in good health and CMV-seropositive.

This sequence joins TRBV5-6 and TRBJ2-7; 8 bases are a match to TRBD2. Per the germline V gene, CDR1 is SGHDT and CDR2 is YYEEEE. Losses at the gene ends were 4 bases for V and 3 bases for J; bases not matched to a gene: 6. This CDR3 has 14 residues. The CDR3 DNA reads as TGTGCCAGCAGCGGAGCGGGGGTCGACTACGAGCAGTACTTC. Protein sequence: CASSGAGVDYEQYF.

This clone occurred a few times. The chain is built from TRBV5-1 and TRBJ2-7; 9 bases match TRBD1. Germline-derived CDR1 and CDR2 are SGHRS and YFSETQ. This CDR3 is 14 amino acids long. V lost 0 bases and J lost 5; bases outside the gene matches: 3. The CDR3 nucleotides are TGCGCCAGCAGCTTGGTGGGACAGGGCCACGAGCAGTACTTC. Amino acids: CASSLVGQGHEQYF.

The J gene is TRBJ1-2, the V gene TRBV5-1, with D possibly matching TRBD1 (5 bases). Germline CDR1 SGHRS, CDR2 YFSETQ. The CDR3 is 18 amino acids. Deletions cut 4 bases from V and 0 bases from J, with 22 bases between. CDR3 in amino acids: CASSLRSPTVGANYGYTF. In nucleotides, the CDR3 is TGCGCCAGCAGCCTCAGGTCCCCGACAGTCGGAGCTAACTATGGCTACACCTTC.

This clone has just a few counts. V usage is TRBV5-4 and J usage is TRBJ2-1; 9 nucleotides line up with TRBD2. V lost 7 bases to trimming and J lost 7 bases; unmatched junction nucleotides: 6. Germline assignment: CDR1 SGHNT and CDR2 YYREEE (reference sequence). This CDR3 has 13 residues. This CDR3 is CASGGGARNEQFF. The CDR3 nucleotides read TGTGCCAGCGGCGGGGGGGCGCGAAATGAGCAGTTCTTC.

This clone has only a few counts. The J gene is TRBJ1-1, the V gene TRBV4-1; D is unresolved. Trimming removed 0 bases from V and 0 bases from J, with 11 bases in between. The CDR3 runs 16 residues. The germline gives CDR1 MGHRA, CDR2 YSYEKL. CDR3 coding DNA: TGCGCCAGCAGCCAAGATAGTTGGCGGGTGAACACTGAAGCTTTCTTT. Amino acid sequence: CASSQDSWRVNTEAFF.

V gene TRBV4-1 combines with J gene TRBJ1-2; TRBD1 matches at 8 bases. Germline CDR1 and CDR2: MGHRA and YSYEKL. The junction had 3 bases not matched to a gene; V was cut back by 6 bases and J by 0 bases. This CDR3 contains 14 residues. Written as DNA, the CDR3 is TGCGCCAGCAGGGGACAGGCAACTAACTATGGCTACACCTTC. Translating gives CASRGQATNYGYTF.

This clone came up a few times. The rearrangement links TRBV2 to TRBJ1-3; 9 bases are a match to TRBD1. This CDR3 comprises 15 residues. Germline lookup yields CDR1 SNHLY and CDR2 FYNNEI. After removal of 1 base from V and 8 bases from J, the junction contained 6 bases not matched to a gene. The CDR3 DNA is TGTGCCAGCAGTGAAGGGCCGGGACAGGGCCACACCATATATTTT. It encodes CASSEGPGQGHTIYF.

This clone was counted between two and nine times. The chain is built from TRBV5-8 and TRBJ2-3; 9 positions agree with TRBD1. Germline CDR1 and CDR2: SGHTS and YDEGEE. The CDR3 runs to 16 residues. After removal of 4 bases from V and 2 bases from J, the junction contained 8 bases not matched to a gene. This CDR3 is CASSPDRGGTTDTQYF. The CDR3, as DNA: TGTGCCAGCAGCCCGGACAGGGGAGGGACCACAGATACGCAGTATTTT.

The CDR3 coding sequence is TGTGCCTGGAGTGGGACTTACAATGAGCAGTTCTTC. Protein product: CAWSGTYNEQFF. V usage is TRBV30 and J usage is TRBJ2-1; D is possibly TRBD2 (5 bases). The CDR3 length is 12 residues. CDR1 is GTSNPN and CDR2 is SVGIG in the germline V gene (reference sequence). V was cut by 1 base and J by 4 bases, with 5 bases left in between.

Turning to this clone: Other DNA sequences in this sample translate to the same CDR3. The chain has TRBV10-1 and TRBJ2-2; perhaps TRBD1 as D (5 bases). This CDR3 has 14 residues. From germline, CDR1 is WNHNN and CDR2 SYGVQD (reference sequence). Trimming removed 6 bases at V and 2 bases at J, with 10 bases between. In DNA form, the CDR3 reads TGCGCCAGCAGCGGACAAGGCAACACCGGGGAGCTGTTTTTT. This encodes CASSGQGNTGELFF.

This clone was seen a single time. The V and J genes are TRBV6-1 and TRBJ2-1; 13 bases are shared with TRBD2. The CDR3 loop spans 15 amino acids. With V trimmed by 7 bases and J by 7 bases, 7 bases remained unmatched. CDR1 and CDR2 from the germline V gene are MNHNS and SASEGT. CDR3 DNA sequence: TGTGCCAGCACCTTAACTAGCGGGAGGGGTAATGAGCAGTTCTTC. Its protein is CASTLTSGRGNEQFF.

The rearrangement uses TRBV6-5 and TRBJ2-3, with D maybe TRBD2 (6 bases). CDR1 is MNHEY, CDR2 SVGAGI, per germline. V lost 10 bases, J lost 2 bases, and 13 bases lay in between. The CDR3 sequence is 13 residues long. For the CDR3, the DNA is TGTGCCACCCTTGGGGGGTACACAGATACGCAGTATTTT. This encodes CATLGGYTDTQYF.

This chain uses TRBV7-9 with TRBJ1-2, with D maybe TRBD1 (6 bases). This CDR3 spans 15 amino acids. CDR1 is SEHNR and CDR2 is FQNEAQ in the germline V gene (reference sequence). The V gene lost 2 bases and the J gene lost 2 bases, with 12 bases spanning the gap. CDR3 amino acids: CASSLPMDRNYGYTF. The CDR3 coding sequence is TGTGCCAGCAGCTTACCGATGGACAGAAACTATGGCTACACCTTC.

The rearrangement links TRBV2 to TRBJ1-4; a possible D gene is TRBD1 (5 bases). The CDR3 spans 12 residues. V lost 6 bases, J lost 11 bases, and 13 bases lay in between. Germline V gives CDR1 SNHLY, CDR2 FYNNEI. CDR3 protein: CASSVDIMKLFF. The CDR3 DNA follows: TGTGCCAGCAGCGTGGACATAATGAAACTGTTTTTT.

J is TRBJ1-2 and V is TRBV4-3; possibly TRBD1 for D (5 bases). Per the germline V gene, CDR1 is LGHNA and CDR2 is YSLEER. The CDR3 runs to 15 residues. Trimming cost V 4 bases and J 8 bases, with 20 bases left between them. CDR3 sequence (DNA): TGCGCCAGCAGCCCCTCTAAGGGGAATAATCGGGGCTACACCTTC. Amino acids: CASSPSKGNNRGYTF.

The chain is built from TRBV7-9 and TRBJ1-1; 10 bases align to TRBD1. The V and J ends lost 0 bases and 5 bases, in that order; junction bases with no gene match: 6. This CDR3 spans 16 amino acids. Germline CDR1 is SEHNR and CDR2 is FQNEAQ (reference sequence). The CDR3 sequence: CASSLAPGQGQTEAFF. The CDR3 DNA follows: TGTGCCAGCAGCTTAGCTCCGGGACAGGGGCAAACTGAAGCTTTCTTT.

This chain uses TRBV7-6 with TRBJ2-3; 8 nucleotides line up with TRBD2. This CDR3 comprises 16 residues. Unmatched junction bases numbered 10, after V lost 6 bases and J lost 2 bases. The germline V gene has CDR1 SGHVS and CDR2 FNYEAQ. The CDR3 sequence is CASSPKTSEHTDTQYF. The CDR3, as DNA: TGTGCCAGCAGTCCTAAGACTAGCGAGCACACAGATACGCAGTATTTT.

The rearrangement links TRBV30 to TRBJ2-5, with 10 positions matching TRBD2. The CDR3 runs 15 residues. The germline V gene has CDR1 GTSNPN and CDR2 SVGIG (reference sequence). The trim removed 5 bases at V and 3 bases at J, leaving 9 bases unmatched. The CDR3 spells CAWSPFGLAEETQYF. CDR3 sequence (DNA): TGTGCCTGGTCCCCCTTCGGACTAGCGGAAGAGACCCAGTACTTC.

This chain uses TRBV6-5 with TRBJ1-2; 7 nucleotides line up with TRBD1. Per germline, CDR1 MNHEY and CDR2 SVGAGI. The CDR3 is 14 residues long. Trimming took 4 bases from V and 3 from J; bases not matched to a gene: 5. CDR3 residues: CASSLEGADYGYTF. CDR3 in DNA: TGTGCCAGCAGTTTGGAGGGGGCGGACTATGGCTACACCTTC.

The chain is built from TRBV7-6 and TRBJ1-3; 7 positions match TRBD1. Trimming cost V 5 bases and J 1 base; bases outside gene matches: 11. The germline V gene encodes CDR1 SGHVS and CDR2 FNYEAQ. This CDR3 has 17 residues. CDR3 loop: CASSHHRGGISGNTIYF. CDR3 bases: TGTGCCAGCAGCCACCACAGAGGGGGCATATCTGGAAACACCATATATTTT. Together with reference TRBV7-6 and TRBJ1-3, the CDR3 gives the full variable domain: GAGVSQSPRYKVTKRGQDVALRCDPISGHVSLYWYRQALGQGPEFLTYFNYEAQQDKSGLPNDRFSAERPEGSISTLTIQRTEQRDSAMYRCASSHHRGGISGNTIYFGEGSWLTVV.